Reported below is one T cell receptor (beta chain). These data are taken from a study of cytomegalovirus exposure and HLA in healthy donors. The PCR had 60 Vbeta and 13 Jbeta primers. Clones were read by immunoSEQ multiplex PCR, and TCRdb kept only the in-frame ones, dropping some. This sample carries around 110,000 clones, roughly a tenth of them seen once, and the ten largest clones take less than 4%. This CDR3 spans 20 amino acids. The specimen sequenced was PBMCs. The V gene is TRBV21-1, the J gene TRBJ2-1; TRBD2 is the table's D call, not checked against the DNA. TRBV21-1 is given as a pseudogene. The receptor comes from a man younger than 45 in good health and CMV-seronegative. This chain's CDR3 is CASSKARGLAGARYYNEQFF. For the CDR3, the DNA is TGTGCCAGCAGCAAAGCGCGGGGACTAGCGGGGGCCCGGTATTACAATGAGCAGTTCTTC.